This T cell receptor (beta chain) originates from a study of blood T cell repertoires in COVID-19. The CDR3 length is 13 residues. V shed 5 bases and J shed 10 bases, with 14 bases lying between them. CDR1 is SGHTA, CDR2 FQGNSA, per germline. In the source study's methods: Reference gene primers were amplified, and this amplification served to estimate nucleated cell counts. TCRdb's copy holds only in-frame clones and misses some; the assay was immunoSEQ multiplex PCR. V, J and clone size were drawn from that table, and D and trimming were deduced from the DNA. The table includes more than 95,000 clones, around 79% detected once. A single count supports this clone.

Sequenced: peripheral blood. This chain connects TRBV7-2 to TRBJ1-4; no reliable D call. This TCR derives from a man aged 50 or older with acute or convalescent COVID-19. The chain's CDR3 is CASSNSAGAKLFF. In DNA, the CDR3 is TGTGCCAGCAGCAACTCCGCGGGAGCAAAACTGTTTTTT.